What follows is one T cell receptor beta chain and its context. The antigen is undetermined. These data belong to a study of naive and memory T cell subsets. Both TRBC1 and TRBC2 were covered by a beta constant-region primer of two equimolar oligonucleotides. TCRdb ran MiXCR on the UMI-ligation and nested PCR reads and lists one entry per CDR3 protein. Counted here are more than 35,000 distinct CDR3 sequences, roughly 15% occurring once; the ten biggest clones make up around 21%. Study-level findings and limits: Gini index rose across naive, CM, EM and EMRA in CD4 and CD8. Naive and memory subsets had different power law exponents for TCR abundance.

Overnight CMV lysate stimulation of fresh PBMCs defined donor CMV status by CD4+ IFNgamma. Sorting gates: effector memory CD45RA-CD27-, EMRA CD45RA+CD27-. CDR1 is SGHTA, CDR2 FQGNSA, per germline. The V gene lost 1 base and the J gene lost 2 bases, with 8 bases spanning the gap. This CDR3 is built from 14 residues. Sequenced material: effector memory CD4+ T cells from blood. The subset was: effector memory, CD45RA- CD27-. This sequence was found in a human donor in good health. The chain recombines TRBV7-2 with TRBJ2-5, with D perhaps TRBD1 or TRBD2 (5 bases each). This chain's CDR3 is CASSLGGSQETQYF. The CDR3 bases are TGTGCCAGCAGCTTAGGGGGGTCTCAAGAGACCCAGTACTTC.